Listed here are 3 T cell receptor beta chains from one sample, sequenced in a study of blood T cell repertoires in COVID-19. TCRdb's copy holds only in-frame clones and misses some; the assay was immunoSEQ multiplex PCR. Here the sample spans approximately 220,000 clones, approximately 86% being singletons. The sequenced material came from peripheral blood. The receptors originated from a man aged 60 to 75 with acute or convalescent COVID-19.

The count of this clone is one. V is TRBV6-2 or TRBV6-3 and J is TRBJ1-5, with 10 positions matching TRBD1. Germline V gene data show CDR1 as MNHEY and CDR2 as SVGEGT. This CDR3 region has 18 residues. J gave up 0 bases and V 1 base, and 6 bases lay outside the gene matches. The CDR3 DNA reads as TGTGCCAGCAGTTACTTTGGGACAGGGGTCCTTAGCAATCAGCCCCAGCATTTT. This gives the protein CASSYFGTGVLSNQPQHF.

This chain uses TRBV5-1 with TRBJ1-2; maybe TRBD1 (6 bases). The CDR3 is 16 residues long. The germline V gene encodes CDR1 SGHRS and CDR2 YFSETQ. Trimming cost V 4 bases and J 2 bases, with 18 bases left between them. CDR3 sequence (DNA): TGCGCCAGCAGCCCGGGACACTCTTCTACCAACTATGGCTACACCTTC. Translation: CASSPGHSSTNYGYTF.

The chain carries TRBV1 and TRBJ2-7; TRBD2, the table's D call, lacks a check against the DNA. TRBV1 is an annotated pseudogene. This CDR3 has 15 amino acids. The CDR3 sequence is CTSSVSSGRNHEQYF. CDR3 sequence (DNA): TGCACCAGCAGTGTGTCTAGCGGTAGAAACCACGAGCAGTACTTC.